The clone carrying this T cell receptor (beta chain) was counted at least ten times. Via MiXCR, TCRdb re-called the RT-PCR reads, giving one row per CDR3 protein. The table has 200,000 to 250,000 distinct CDR3 sequences, 13% to 15% seen once. The sample comes from a study of patients and donors after allogeneic stem cell transplantation. This sequence originates from a human donor who was either an allogeneic HSCT recipient or a stem cell or donor lymphocyte infusion donor (not recorded which). It is not recorded whose cells these are; they may come from a transplant donor. Sequencing was done on a sample of blood, either unsorted or a sorted T cell fraction (not recorded which).

CDR3 DNA sequence: TGTGCCAGCAGCGGATTAGGGGCACGTGAAAAACTGTTTTTT. It encodes CASSGLGAREKLFF. V usage is TRBV9 and J usage is TRBJ1-4, with D perhaps matching TRBD1 (5 bases). Trimming took 3 bases from V and 7 from J, leaving 13 bases between them. The CDR3 consists of 14 residues. Germline CDR1 reads SGDLS; CDR2 reads YYNGEE.